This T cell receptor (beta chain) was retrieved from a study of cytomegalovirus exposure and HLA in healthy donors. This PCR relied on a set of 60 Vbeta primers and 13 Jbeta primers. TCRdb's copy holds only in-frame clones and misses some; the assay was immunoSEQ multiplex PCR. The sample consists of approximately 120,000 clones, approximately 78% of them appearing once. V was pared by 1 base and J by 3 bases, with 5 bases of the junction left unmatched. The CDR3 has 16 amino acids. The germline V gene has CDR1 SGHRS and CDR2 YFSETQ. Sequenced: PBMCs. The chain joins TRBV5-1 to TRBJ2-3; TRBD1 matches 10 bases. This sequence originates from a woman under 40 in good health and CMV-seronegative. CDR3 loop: CASSLSRTGGTDTQYF. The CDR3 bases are TGCGCCAGCAGCTTGAGTCGGACAGGGGGGACAGATACGCAGTATTTT. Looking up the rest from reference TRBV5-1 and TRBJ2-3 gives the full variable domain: KAGVTQTPRYLIKTRGQQVTLSCSPISGHRSVSWYQQTPGQGLQFLFEYFSETQRNKGNFPGRFSGRQFSNSRSEMNVSTLELGDSALYLCASSLSRTGGTDTQYFGPGTRLTVL.